Given below is one T cell receptor beta chain in context. What it binds is not known. The data stem from a study of T cell responses to AZD1222 COVID-19 vaccine. Sequencing used immunoSEQ multiplex PCR; TCRdb keeps in-frame clones, though not all of them. The table lists around 130,000 clones, roughly nine tenths of them singletons, with 7.5% to 8% in the top ten. The ends were cut back, 2 bases at V and 10 bases at J, with 7 bases in the middle. CDR1 is SGHDT, CDR2 YYEEEE, per germline. The length of the CDR3 is 12 residues. Study observations and caveats: Spike-specific TCR breadth and depth both grew after two AZD1222 doses.

V usage is TRBV5-6 and J usage is TRBJ1-6; unclear D gene. The sequence was obtained from an adult who received the MenACWY meningococcal vaccine as a control. Sequencing used peripheral blood, obtained 28 days after the second dose of the MenACWY control vaccine. CDR3 bases: TGTGCCAGCAGCTTCGTCGCATCACCCCTCCACTTT. Its protein is CASSFVASPLHF.